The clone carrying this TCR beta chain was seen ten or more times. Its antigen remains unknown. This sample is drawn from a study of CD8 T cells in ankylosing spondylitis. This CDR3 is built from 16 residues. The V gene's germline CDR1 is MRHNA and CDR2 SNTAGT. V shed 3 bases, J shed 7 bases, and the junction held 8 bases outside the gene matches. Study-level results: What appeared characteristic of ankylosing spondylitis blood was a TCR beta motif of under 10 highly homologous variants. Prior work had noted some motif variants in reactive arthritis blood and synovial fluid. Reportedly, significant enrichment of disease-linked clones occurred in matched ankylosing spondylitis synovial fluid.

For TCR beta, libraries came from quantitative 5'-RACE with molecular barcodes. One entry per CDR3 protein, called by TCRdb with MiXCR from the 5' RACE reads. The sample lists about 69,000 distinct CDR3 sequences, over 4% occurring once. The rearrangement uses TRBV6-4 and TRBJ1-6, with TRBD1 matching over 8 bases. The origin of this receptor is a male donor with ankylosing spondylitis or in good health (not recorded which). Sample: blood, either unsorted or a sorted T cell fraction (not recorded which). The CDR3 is CASSEGLQGENSPLHF. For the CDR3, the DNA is TGTGCCAGCAGTGAGGGCCTACAGGGGGAAAATTCACCCCTCCACTTT.